Each of the 17 T cell receptor beta chains below was sequenced from the same sample in a study of T-cell memory formation after mild COVID-19. TCRdb re-analysed the 5' RACE reads in MiXCR, keeping a single row per CDR3 protein. The data contain roughly 89,000 distinct CDR3 sequences, over 12% of them singletons. Sample: PBMCs or a T cell subset sorted from them (not recorded which). Receptors originate from a man younger than 35 who had mild COVID-19 (a few samples of this study predate the infection). Cell type and time point are not known.

This clonotype was recorded a few times. This sequence joins TRBV5-1 and TRBJ2-5, with 10 bases aligning to TRBD1. The V segment lost 7 bases and the J segment 4 bases; nucleotides outside the gene matches: 13. The germline CDR1 and CDR2 sequences are SGHRS and YFSETQ. This CDR3 region has 16 residues. The CDR3 protein is CASSGTGDRRIETQYF. Here the CDR3 DNA reads TGCGCCAGCTCCGGGACAGGGGACCGTCGAATAGAGACCCAGTACTTC.

This clonotype was counted only a few times. A read error may be the cause here, since a much bigger clone is one base away. The chain joins TRBV5-1 to TRBJ1-1; unclear D gene. Trimming left V 0 bases short and J 1 base short, with 4 bases between. The CDR3 covers 13 residues. The germline V gene encodes CDR1 SGHRS and CDR2 YFSETQ. CDR3 in DNA: TGCGCCAGCAGCTTGGCCAGGAACACTGAAGCTTTCTTT. It is translated as CASSLARNTEAFF. Full variable domain (outside the CDR3, taken from reference TRBV5-1 and TRBJ1-1): KAGVTQTPRYLIKTRGQQVTLSCSPISGHRSVSWYQQTPGQGLQFLFEYFSETQRNKGNFPGRFSGRQFSNSRSEMNVSTLELGDSALYLCASSLARNTEAFFGQGTRLTVV.

This clonotype has a count of ten or more. The rearrangement links TRBV7-9 to TRBJ1-2, with D unclear. Germline CDR1 reads SEHNR; CDR2 reads FQNEAQ (reference sequence). The CDR3 totals 14 residues. Trimming pared 1 base from V and 2 bases from J, leaving 8 bases between. CDR3 coding DNA: TGTGCCAGCAGCTTAGGTACAGAGAACTATGGCTACACCTTC. Residues: CASSLGTENYGYTF.

Only a few counts were recorded for this clonotype. The J gene is TRBJ1-1, the V gene TRBV6-5; D is possibly TRBD1 (6 bases). The CDR3 has 13 amino acids. Trimming removed 6 bases at V and 5 bases at J, with 13 bases between. CDR1 is MNHEY, CDR2 SVGAGI, per germline. The CDR3 spells CASSQGTLTEAFF. Here the CDR3 DNA reads TGTGCCAGCAGCCAAGGGACACTTACTGAAGCTTTCTTT.

This clonotype showed up just a few times. V and J are TRBV5-5 and TRBJ1-5, with D hard to call. With 0 bases removed from V and 1 base from J, the gap between germline ends came to 14 bases. Germline V CDR1 and CDR2: SGHKS, YYEKEE (reference sequence). There are 17 residues in the CDR3. CDR3 bases: TGTGCCAGCAGCTTGGTGGGGTCGGGATACAGCAATCAGCCCCAGCATTTT. Encoded protein: CASSLVGSGYSNQPQHF.

This clonotype was seen a handful of times. This sequence joins TRBV27 and TRBJ2-7; perhaps TRBD1 as D (5 bases). The CDR3 covers 13 residues. V shed 6 bases and J shed 6 bases, with 15 bases lying between them. The V gene's germline CDR1 is MNHEY and CDR2 SMNVEV (reference sequence). This chain's CDR3 is CASSSLGVGEQYV. The DNA for the CDR3 is TGTGCCAGCAGCTCCCTAGGGGTGGGCGAGCAGTACGTC.

The sample holds a few counts of this clonotype. The chain recombines TRBV12-3 or TRBV12-4 with TRBJ2-3, with D possibly matching TRBD2 (6 bases). V was shortened by 8 bases and J by 5 bases, with 14 bases between the two germline ends. The CDR3 covers 13 residues. This CDR3 is CASRTVGGDTQYF. The DNA of the CDR3 is TGTGCCAGCCGTACAGTCGGGGGAGATACGCAGTATTTT.

The V and J genes are TRBV12-3 or TRBV12-4 and TRBJ1-5, with D unclear. The CDR3 is made up of 13 amino acids. The V end was cut by 6 bases, the J end by 7 bases, with 13 bases between. The CDR3 is CASSVDIGQPQHF. CDR3 in DNA: TGTGCCAGCAGCGTCGACATCGGGCAGCCCCAGCATTTT.

This clonotype was observed a handful of times. The chain recombines TRBV6-2 or TRBV6-3 with TRBJ2-5; D gene unclear. Germline lookup yields CDR1 MNHEY and CDR2 SVGEGT. Trimming shortened V by 5 bases and J by 5 bases, and 15 bases separated the two germline ends. The CDR3 totals 14 residues. The CDR3 DNA reads TGTGCCAGCAGTCAGCCACAGTTCTGGGAGACCCAGTACTTC. This gives the protein CASSQPQFWETQYF.

The chain links TRBV12-3 or TRBV12-4 to TRBJ2-2; maybe TRBD1 (6 bases). With 5 bases removed from V and 4 bases from J, the gap between germline ends came to 17 bases. The CDR3 has 16 amino acids. The CDR3 region is CASSGPAGVTTGELFF. CDR3 nucleotide sequence: TGTGCCAGCAGTGGCCCGGCAGGGGTAACCACCGGGGAGCTGTTTTTT.

CDR3 DNA sequence: TGCGCCAGCAGCTTGGGACCCCCCAAAGAGACCCAGTACTTC. Translated: CASSLGPPKETQYF. J is TRBJ2-5 and V is TRBV5-1; D call uncertain. CDR1 is SGHRS, CDR2 YFSETQ, per germline. The CDR3 totals 14 residues. V was cut by 0 bases and J by 3 bases, with 9 bases left in between.

The chain employs TRBV5-1 and TRBJ1-1; a possible D gene is TRBD1 (5 bases). V gave up 0 bases and J gave up 1 base, with 13 bases separating them. Germline CDR1 SGHRS, CDR2 YFSETQ. The CDR3 is 16 amino acids. This chain's CDR3 is CASSLGMGGRNTEAFF. CDR3 bases: TGCGCCAGCAGCTTGGGGATGGGGGGACGGAACACTGAAGCTTTCTTT.

This clonotype appeared a few times. The chain joins TRBV6-5 to TRBJ2-1; no definite D call. Per the germline V gene, CDR1 is MNHEY and CDR2 is SVGAGI. The CDR3 spans 13 residues. V lost 0 bases to trimming and J lost 9 bases, with 9 bases between them. CDR3 region: CASSYSRTVEQFF. Here the CDR3 DNA reads TGTGCCAGCAGTTACTCGAGAACGGTTGAGCAGTTCTTC.

There are a few counts of this clonotype. The V gene is TRBV12-3 or TRBV12-4, the J gene TRBJ1-2, with unresolved D. The germline V and J ends were trimmed by 5 bases and 2 bases, with 15 bases remaining between them. The CDR3 totals 15 residues. The DNA of the CDR3 is TGTGCCAGCAGTCCTTTGGGCCTCGGGAACTATGGCTACACCTTC. Translating it yields CASSPLGLGNYGYTF.

This chain connects TRBV15 to TRBJ1-5; D not certain. The CDR3 length is 16 residues. Germline V lookup: CDR1 LNHNV, CDR2 YYDKDF (reference sequence). V lost 6 bases, J lost 2 bases, and 17 bases lay in between. This CDR3 is CATSNNYELGNQPQHF. The CDR3 DNA follows: TGTGCCACCAGTAACAACTACGAGTTAGGCAATCAGCCCCAGCATTTT.

V gene TRBV19 combines with J gene TRBJ2-7; D unclear. V was trimmed by 6 bases and J by 1 base, leaving 16 bases between them. Germline V gene data show CDR1 as LNHDA and CDR2 as SQIVND (reference sequence). The CDR3 has 15 amino acids. The DNA for the CDR3 is TGTGCCAGTAGGGTACTCGAAGAACCTTCCTACGAGCAGTACTTC. Translation: CASRVLEEPSYEQYF.

This chain uses TRBV11-2 with TRBJ2-5; D uncertain. Trimming took off 5 bases at V and 5 bases at J, with 9 bases between the two ends. CDR1 is SGHAT, CDR2 FQNNGV, per germline. The CDR3 is 12 residues long. The chain's CDR3 is CASSPPVETQYF. CDR3 DNA: TGTGCCAGCAGCCCCCCCGTCGAGACCCAGTACTTC.